The rows below give T cell receptor beta chains drawn from one sample of a study of T cell changes during pregnancy in multiple sclerosis. The method was immunoSEQ multiplex PCR; TCRdb's version includes in-frame clones alone and lacks a portion of them. The table includes some 19,000 clones, around nine tenths detected once. Sequenced here: CD8+ T cells from peripheral blood mononuclear cells, sampled after pregnancy. The receptors were sampled from a female donor in good health, enrolled as a control in a pregnancy study. Each CDR3 is given with its conserved first and last residue. A D gene is named only where the DNA matches it firmly. Size values are once, few and many counts, or a class for expanded clones, and some rows have none.

size: .; J: TRBJ2-1; V: TRBV4-3; D: TRBD2; CDR3: CASSQDPGSGGAINNEQFF; DNA: TGCGCCAGCAGCCAAGATCCAGGTAGCGGGGGGGCCATAAACAATGAGCAGTTCTTC
size: few; J: TRBJ1-1; V: TRBV4-1; D: .; CDR3: CASSQNRNPNTEAFF; DNA: TGCGCCAGCAGCCAAAACAGAAACCCGAACACTGAAGCTTTCTTT
size: .; J: TRBJ2-2; V: TRBV9; D: .; CDR3: CASSAQGGYTGELFF; DNA: TGTGCCAGCAGCGCACAGGGGGGGTACACCGGGGAGCTGTTTTTT
size: .; J: TRBJ1-1; V: TRBV27; D: .; CDR3: CASRTGSTKAFF; DNA: TGTGCCAGCAGAACAGGCAGTACAAAAGCTTTCTTT
size: .; J: TRBJ1-1; V: TRBV5-6; D: TRBD1; CDR3: CASSFIGTGGYTEAFF; DNA: TGTGCCAGCAGCTTCATTGGGACAGGGGGTTATACTGAAGCTTTCTTT
size: .; J: TRBJ1-1; V: TRBV6-5; D: .; CDR3: CASTLSGGNTEAFF; DNA: TGTGCCAGCACTCTCTCAGGTGGGAACACTGAAGCTTTCTTT
size: .; J: TRBJ2-7; V: TRBV5-1; D: .; CDR3: CASSLDTGLSYEQYF; DNA: TGCGCCAGCAGCTTGGACACAGGCCTCTCCTACGAGCAGTACTTC
size: .; J: TRBJ1-2; V: TRBV6-4; D: .; CDR3: CASSQGPEPPDYGYTF; DNA: TGTGCCAGCAGTCAGGGGCCCGAACCCCCGGACTATGGCTACACCTTC
size: once; J: TRBJ2-3; V: TRBV6-4; D: TRBD2; CDR3: CASSPGTSDTDTQYF; DNA: TGTGCCAGCAGTCCCGGGACTAGTGACACAGATACGCAGTATTTT
size: .; J: TRBJ2-3; V: TRBV11-1; D: .; CDR3: CASSPTNIPTDTQYF; DNA: TGTGCCAGCAGCCCGACTAATATCCCCACAGATACGCAGTATTTT
size: .; J: TRBJ1-5; V: TRBV5-5; D: .; CDR3: CASSWALMAPHSNQPQHF; DNA: TGTGCCAGCAGCTGGGCCCTTATGGCTCCCCATAGCAATCAGCCCCAGCATTTT